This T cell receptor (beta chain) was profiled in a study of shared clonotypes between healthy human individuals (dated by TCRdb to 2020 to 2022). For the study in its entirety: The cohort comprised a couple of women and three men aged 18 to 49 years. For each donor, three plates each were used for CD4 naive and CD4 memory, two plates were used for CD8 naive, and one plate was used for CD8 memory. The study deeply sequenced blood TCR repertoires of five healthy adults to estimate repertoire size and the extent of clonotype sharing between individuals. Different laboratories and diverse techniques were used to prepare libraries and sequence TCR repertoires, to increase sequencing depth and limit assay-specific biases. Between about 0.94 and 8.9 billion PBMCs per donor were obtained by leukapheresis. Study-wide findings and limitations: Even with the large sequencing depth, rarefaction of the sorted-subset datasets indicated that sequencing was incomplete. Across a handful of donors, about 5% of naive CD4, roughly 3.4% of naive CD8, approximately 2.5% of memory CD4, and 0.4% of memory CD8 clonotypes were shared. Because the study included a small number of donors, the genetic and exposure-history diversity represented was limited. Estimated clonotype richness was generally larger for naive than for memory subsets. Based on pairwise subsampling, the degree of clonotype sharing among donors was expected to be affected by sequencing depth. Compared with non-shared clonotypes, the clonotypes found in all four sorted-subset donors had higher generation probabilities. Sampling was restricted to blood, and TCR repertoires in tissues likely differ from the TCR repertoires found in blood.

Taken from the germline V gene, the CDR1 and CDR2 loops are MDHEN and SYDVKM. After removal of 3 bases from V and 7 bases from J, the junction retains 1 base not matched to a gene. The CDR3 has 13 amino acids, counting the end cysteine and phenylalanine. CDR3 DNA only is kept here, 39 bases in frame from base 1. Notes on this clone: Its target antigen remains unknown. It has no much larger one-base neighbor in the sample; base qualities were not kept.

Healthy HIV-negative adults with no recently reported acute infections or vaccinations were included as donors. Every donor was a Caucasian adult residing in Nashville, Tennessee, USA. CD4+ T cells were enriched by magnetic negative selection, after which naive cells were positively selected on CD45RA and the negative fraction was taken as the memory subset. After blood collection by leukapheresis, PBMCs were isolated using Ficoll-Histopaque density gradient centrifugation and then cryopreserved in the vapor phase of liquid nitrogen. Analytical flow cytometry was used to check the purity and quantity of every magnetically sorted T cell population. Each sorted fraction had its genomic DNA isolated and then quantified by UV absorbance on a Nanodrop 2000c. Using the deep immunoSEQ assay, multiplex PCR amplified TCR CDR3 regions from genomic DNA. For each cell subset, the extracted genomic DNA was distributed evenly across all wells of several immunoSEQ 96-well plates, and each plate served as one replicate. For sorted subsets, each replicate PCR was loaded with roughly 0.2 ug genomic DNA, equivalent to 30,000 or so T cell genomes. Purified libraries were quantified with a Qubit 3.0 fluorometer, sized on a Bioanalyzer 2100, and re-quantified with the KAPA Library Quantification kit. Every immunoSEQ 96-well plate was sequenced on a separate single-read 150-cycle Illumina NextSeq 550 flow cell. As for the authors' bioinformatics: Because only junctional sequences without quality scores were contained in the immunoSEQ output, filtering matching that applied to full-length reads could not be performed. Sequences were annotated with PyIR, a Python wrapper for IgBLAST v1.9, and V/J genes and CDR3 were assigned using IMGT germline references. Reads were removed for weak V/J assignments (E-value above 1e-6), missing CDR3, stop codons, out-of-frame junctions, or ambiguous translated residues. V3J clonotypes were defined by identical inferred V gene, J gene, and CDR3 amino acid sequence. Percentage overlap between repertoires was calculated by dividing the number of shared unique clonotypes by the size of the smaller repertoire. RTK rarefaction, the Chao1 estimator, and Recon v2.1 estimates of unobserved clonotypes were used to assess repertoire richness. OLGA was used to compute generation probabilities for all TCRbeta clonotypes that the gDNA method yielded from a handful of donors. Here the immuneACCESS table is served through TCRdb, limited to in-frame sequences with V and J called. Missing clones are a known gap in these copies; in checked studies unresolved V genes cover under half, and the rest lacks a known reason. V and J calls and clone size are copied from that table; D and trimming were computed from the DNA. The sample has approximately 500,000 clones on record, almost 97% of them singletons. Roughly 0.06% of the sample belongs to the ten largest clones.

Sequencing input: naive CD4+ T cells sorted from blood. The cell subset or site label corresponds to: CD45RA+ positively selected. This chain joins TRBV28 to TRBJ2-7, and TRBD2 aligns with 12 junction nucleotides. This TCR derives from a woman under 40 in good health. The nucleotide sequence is TGTGCCAGCAGTTTCGGACTAGCGGGGGAGCAGTACTTC. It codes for CASSFGLAGEQYF.